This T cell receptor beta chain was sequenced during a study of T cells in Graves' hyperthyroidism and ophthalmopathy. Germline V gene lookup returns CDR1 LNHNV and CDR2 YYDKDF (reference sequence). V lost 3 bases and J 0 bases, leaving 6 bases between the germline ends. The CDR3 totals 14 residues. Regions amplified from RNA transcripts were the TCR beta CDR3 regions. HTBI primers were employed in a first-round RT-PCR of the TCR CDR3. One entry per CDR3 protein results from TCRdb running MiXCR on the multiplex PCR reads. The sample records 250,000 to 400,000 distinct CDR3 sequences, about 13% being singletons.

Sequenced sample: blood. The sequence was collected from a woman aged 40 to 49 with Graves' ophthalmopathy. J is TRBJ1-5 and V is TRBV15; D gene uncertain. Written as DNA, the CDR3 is TGTGCCACCAGCAGGGGAGTTAGCAATCAGCCCCAGCATTTT. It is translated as CATSRGVSNQPQHF.